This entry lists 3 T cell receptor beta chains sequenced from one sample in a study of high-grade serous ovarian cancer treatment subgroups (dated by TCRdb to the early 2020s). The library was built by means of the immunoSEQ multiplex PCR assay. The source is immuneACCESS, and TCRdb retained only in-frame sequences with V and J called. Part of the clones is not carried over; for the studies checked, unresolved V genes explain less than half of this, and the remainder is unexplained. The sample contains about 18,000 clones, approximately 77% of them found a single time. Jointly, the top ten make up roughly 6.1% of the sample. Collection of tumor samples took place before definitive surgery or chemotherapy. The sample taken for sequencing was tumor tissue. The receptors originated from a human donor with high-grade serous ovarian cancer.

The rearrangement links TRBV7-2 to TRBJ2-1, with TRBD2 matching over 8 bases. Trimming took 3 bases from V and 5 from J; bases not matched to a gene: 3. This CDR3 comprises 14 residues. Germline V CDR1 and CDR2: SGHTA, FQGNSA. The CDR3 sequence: CASSFAGGHNEQFF. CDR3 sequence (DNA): TGTGCCAGCAGCTTTGCGGGAGGCCACAATGAGCAGTTCTTC. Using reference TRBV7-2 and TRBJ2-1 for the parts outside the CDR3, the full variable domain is GAGVSQSPSNKVTEKGKDVELRCDPISGHTALYWYRQSLGQGLEFLIYFQGNSAPDKSGLPSDRFSAERTGGSVSTLTIQRTQQEDSAVYLCASSFAGGHNEQFFGPGTRLTVL.

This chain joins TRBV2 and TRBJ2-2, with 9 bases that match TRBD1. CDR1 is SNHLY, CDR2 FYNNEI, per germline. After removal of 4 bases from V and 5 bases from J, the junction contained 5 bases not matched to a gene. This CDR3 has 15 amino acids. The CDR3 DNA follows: TGTGCCAGCAGTGGGGGGACAGGGCAGACCGGGGAGCTGTTTTTT. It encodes CASSGGTGQTGELFF.

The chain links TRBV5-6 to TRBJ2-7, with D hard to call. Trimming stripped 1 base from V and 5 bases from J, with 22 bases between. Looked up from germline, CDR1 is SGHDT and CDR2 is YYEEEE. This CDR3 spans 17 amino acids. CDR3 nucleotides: TGTGCCAGCAGCTTGCGGGTTTGGGCAGGCTTTGGCGACGAGCAGTACTTC. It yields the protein CASSLRVWAGFGDEQYF.